This TCR beta chain was observed in a study of blood T cell repertoires in COVID-19. Germline CDR1 LGHDT, CDR2 YNNKEL (reference sequence). V dropped 1 base and J dropped 13 bases, with 14 bases sitting between them. The CDR3 has 13 amino acids. This table comes from immunoSEQ multiplex PCR, and its TCRdb copy is limited to in-frame clones, with some not included. The sample lists about 250,000 clones, approximately 78% occurring once. V usage is TRBV3-1 (or the pseudogene TRBV3-2) and J usage is TRBJ2-1; tentative D call: TRBD2 (6 bases). This sequence originates from a man aged 35-49 years who had been exposed to COVID-19. Material for sequencing was PBMCs or T cells enriched from blood (not recorded which). Here the CDR3 DNA reads TGTGCCAGCAGCCAAGTCGCGGGGTCGAATCAGTTCTTC. Translation gives CASSQVAGSNQFF.